This TCR beta chain was found in a study of cytomegalovirus exposure and HLA in healthy donors. Study conclusions and caveats: At a 0.05 false discovery rate, a later analysis found approximately 15,000 TCR beta sequences to be associated with HLA alleles. Among TCR beta chains, those listed as cytomegalovirus-associated numbered over 150.

In the PCR, 60 Vbeta and 13 Jbeta primers were used. The method was immunoSEQ multiplex PCR; TCRdb's version includes in-frame clones alone and lacks a portion of them. The repertoire holds 150,000 to 200,000 clones, with about 80% as singletons. For this clone: Its specificity is unknown.

The CDR3 spans 17 residues. Material for sequencing was PBMCs. The chain couples TRBV12-2 to TRBJ2-3; TRBD2 is the table's D call and was not checked against the DNA. TRBV12-2 represents a pseudogene. The receptor's source is a woman aged 45-59 years in good health and CMV-seropositive. CDR3 sequence (DNA): TGTGCAAGTCGCCCGTGGACGGGGTATCGAGGCACAGATACGCAGTATTTT. Its translation: CASRPWTGYRGTDTQYF.